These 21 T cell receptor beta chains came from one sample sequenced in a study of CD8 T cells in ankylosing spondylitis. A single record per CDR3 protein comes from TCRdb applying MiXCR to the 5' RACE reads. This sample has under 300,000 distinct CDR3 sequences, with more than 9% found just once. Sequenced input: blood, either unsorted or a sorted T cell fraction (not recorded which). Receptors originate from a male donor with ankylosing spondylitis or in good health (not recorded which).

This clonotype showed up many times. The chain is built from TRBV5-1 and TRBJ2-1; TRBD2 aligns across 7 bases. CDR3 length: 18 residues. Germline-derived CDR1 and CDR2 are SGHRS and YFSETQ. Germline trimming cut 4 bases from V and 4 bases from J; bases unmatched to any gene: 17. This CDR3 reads CASSSLGGSGDIYNEQFF. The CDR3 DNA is TGCGCCAGCAGCAGCTTGGGGGGGTCGGGAGACATTTACAATGAGCAGTTCTTC.

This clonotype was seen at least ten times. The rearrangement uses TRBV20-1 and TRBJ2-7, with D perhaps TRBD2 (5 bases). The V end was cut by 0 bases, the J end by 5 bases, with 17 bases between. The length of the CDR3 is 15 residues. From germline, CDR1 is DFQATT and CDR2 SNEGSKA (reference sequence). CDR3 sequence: CSARDFRGRIDEQYF. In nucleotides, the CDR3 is TGCAGTGCTAGAGATTTTCGGGGAAGAATCGACGAGCAGTACTTC.

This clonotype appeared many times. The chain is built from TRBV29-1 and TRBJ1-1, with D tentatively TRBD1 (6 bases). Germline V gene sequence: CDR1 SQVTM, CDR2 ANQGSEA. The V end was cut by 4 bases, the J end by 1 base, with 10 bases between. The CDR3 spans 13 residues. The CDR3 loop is CSVVGGGNTEAFF. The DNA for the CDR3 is TGCAGCGTTGTTGGAGGGGGGAACACTGAAGCTTTCTTT. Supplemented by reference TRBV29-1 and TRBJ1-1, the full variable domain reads SAVISQKPSRDICQRGTSLTIQCQVDSQVTMMFWYRQQPGQSLTLIATANQGSEATYESGFVIDKFPISRPNLTFSTLTVSNMSPEDSSIYLCSVVGGGNTEAFFGQGTRLTVV.

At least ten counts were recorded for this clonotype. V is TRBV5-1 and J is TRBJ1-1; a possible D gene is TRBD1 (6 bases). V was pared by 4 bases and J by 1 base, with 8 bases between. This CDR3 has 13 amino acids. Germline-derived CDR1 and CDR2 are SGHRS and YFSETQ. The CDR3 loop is CASSTTGNTEAFF. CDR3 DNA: TGCGCCAGCAGCACGACAGGGAACACTGAAGCTTTCTTT.

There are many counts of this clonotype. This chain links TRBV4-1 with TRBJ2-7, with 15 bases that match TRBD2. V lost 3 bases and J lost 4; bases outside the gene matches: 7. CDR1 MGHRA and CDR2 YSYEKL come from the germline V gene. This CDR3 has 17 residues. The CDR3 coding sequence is TGCGCCAGCAGCCAGGGGACTAGCGGGAGGAATGGGTACGAGCAGTACTTC. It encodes CASSQGTSGRNGYEQYF.

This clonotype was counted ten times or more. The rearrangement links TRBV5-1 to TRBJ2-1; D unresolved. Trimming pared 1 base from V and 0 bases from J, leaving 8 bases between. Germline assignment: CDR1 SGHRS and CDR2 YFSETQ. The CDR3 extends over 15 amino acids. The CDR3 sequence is CASSLQASSYNEQFF. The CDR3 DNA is TGCGCCAGCAGCTTGCAAGCTAGCTCCTACAATGAGCAGTTCTTC.

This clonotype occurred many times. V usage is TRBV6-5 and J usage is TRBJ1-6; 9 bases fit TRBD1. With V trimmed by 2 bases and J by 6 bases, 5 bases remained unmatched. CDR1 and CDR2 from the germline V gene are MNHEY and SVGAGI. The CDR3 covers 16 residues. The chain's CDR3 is CASSYGRQGGNSPLHF. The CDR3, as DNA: TGTGCCAGCAGTTACGGCCGACAGGGGGGTAATTCACCCCTCCACTTT.

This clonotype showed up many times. In DNA, the CDR3 is TGCGCCAGCAGCCAAATGGACATTGAGCAGTTCTTC. It specifies CASSQMDIEQFF. The chain is built from TRBV4-1 and TRBJ2-1; TRBD1 is a possible D gene (5 bases). Trimming shortened V by 2 bases and J by 9 bases, and 8 bases separated the two germline ends. The length of the CDR3 is 12 residues. Germline V gene lookup returns CDR1 MGHRA and CDR2 YSYEKL.

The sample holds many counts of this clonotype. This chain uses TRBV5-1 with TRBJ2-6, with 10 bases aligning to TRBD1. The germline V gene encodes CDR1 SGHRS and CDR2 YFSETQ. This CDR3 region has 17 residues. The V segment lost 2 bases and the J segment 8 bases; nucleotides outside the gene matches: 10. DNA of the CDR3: TGCGCCAGCAGCTTCTTTCCAGGGACAGGGGAATCCAACGTCCTGACTTTC. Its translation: CASSFFPGTGESNVLTF.

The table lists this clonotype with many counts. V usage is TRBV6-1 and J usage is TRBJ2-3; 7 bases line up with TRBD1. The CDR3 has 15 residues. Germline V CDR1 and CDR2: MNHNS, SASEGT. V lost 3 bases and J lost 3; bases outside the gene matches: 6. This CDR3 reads CASSDMGQPTDTQYF. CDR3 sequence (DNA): TGTGCCAGCAGTGACATGGGACAGCCAACAGATACGCAGTATTTT.

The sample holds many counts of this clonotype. The CDR3 region has the DNA TGTGCCAGCAGCCAAGACCCCTCTGGGGGGCAGTACTTC. This translates into CASSQDPSGGQYF. The V gene is TRBV4-2, the J gene TRBJ2-7; tentatively, D is TRBD1 or TRBD2 (5 bases each). Trimming removed 0 bases at V and 9 bases at J, with 12 bases between. In germline, CDR1 is LGHNA, CDR2 YNFKEQ. This CDR3 is built from 13 residues.

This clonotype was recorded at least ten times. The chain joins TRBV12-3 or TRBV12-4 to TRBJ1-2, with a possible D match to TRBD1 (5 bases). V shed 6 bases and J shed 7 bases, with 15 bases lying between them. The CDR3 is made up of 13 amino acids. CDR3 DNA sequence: TGTGCCAGCAGCCAGGGCCTGCGGGGTGGCTACACCTTC. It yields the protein CASSQGLRGGYTF.

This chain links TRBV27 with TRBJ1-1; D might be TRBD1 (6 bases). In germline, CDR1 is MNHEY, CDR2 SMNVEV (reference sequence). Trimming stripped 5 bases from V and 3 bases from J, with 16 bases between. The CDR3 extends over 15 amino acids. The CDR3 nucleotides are TGTGCCAGCAGTCTCAACGGGGGCGGACACACTGAAGCTTTCTTT. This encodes CASSLNGGGHTEAFF.

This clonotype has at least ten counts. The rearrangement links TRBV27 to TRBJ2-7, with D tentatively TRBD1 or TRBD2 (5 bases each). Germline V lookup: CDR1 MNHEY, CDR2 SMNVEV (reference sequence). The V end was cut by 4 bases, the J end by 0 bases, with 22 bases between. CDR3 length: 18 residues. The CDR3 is CASSSPPGSTNGSYEQYF. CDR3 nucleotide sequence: TGTGCCAGCAGTTCCCCCCCAGGGAGTACAAACGGCTCCTACGAGCAGTACTTC.

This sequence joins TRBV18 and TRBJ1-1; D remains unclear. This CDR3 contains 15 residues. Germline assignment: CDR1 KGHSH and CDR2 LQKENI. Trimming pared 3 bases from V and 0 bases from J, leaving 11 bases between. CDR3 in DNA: TGTGCCAGCTCACCGTGGACGGATGTGAACACTGAAGCTTTCTTT. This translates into CASSPWTDVNTEAFF.

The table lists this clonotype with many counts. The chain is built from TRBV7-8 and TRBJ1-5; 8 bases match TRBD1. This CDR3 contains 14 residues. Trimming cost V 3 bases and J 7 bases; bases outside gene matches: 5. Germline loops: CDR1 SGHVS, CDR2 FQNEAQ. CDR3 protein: CASSFSGGQQPQHF. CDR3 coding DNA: TGTGCCAGCAGCTTTTCAGGGGGCCAGCAGCCCCAGCATTTT.

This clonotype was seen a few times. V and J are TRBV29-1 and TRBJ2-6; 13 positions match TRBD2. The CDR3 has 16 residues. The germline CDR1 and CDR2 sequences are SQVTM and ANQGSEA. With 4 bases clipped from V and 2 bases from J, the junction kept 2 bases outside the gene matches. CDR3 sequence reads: CSVVGTSGTGANVLTF. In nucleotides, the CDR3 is TGCAGCGTTGTGGGGACTAGCGGGACTGGGGCCAACGTCCTGACTTTC.

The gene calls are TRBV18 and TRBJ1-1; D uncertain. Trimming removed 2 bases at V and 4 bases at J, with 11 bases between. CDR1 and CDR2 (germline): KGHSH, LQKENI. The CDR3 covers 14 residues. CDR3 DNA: TGTGCCAGCTCACCATTGGTGCGGGGCACTGAAGCTTTCTTT. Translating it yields CASSPLVRGTEAFF. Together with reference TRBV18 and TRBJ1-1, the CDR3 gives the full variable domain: NAGVMQNPRHLVRRRGQEARLRCSPMKGHSHVYWYRQLPEEGLKFMVYLQKENIIDESGMPKERFSAEFPKEGPSILRIQQVVRGDSAAYFCASSPLVRGTEAFFGQGTRLTVV.

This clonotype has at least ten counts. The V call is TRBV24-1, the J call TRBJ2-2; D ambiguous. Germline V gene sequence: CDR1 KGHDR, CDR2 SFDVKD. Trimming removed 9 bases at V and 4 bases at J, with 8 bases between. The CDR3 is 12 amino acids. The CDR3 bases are TGTGCCACCCAGGAGAGCACCGGGGAGCTGTTTTTT. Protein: CATQESTGELFF.

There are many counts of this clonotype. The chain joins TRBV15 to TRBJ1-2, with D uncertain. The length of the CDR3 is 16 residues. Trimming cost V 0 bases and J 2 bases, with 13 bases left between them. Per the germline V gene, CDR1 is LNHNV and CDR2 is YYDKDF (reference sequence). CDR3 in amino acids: CATSRDRKSPNYGYTF. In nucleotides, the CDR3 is TGTGCCACCAGCAGAGATCGGAAGTCACCCAACTATGGCTACACCTTC.

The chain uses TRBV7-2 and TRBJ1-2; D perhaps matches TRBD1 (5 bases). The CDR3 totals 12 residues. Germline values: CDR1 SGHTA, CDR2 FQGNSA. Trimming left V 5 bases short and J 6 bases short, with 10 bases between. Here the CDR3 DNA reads TGTGCCAGCAGCGCGCAGGGTGATGGCTACACCTTC. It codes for CASSAQGDGYTF.